The clone carrying this T cell receptor beta chain has only a few counts. What it binds is not known. As it was prepared, the TCRbeta library received unique molecular identifiers. TCRdb redid the calling of the PCR reads with MiXCR, one entry per CDR3 protein. The table has about 150,000 distinct CDR3 sequences, roughly 9% seen once. This specimen comes from a study of T-cell reconstitution after alpha-beta-depleted transplantation in children. Findings and caveats of the study: Reports say that about two months after transplant, the alpha-beta T cells came out of several hundred graft clones that had expanded. It was newly produced T cells that mostly accounted for T-cell counts and diversity one year after transplant.

The source of this sequence is a female patient aged 2-9 years who had a stem cell transplant for congenital amegakaryocytic thrombocytopenia, so the T cells may come from the graft donor. This specimen was PBMCs, mostly from graft donor cells, taken 180 days after TCRalphabeta/CD19-depleted stem cell transplant.

In nucleotides, the CDR3 is TGCGCCAGCAGCTTTGTTGGCCCAATCGAGACCCAGTACTTC. Residues: CASSFVGPIETQYF. The V gene is TRBV5-1, the J gene TRBJ2-5; D is undetermined. The CDR3 has 14 amino acids. Trimming stripped 2 bases from V and 5 bases from J, with 13 bases between. Germline V gene data show CDR1 as SGHRS and CDR2 as YFSETQ.